The clone carrying this T cell receptor beta chain was recorded many times. Its antigen is still unknown. This entry belongs to a study of identical twins. A universal primer site came from template switching; cDNA carried unique molecular identifiers. In TCRdb, the 5' RACE reads were re-called with MiXCR into one record per CDR3 protein. The sample lists under 1 million distinct CDR3 sequences; around 12% were seen once. Study-level points and caveats: Models came in too low on out-of-frame TCR alpha sharing in monozygotic twins. A cross-sectional statistical analysis, not follow-up of the same donors, supported the conclusions.

The junction had 6 bases not matched to a gene; V was cut back by 0 bases and J by 5 bases. The germline V gene has CDR1 SGHAT and CDR2 FQNNGV. This CDR3 comprises 15 residues. Healthy Caucasians made up all donors. These data were likewise used in another study, on yellow fever vaccine responses in identical twins.

The gene calls are TRBV11-2 and TRBJ2-7; 8 nucleotides match TRBD2. The source material was PBMCs. This receptor was obtained from a woman aged 18-29 years in good health. CDR3 sequence (DNA): TGTGCCAGCAGCTTAGATGGGTTAGCGGGAAACGAGCAGTACTTC. This gives the protein CASSLDGLAGNEQYF.